The rows below give T cell receptor beta chains drawn from one sample of a study of OX40 agonist ivuxolimab in advanced cancers. Here immunoSEQ multiplex PCR was the method, and the copy in TCRdb shows in-frame clones only, minus some. The sample includes tens of thousands of clones, 90% of them seen just once. This specimen was CD4+ or CD8+ T cells sorted from blood, taken in a trial of the OX40 agonist ivuxolimab. The receptors originated from an adult with an advanced solid tumor such as melanoma, head and neck, liver or kidney cancer. Each CDR3 is given with its conserved first and last residue. The D gene is left open where the match is weak. Clone sizes are given selectively: once, few, many, or a class where the clone is expanded.

d_call	v_call	j_call	clone_size	cdr3_nt	cdr3_aa
NA	TRBV6-1	TRBJ1-3	NA	TGTGCCAGCAGTGATCCGGGATACTCTGGAAACACCATATATTTT	CASSDPGYSGNTIYF
NA	TRBV11-3	TRBJ1-1	NA	TGTGCCAGCAGCGCGCTTACCGACAGTCGGTGGAGTTTGCACACTGAAGCTTTCTTT	CASSALTDSRWSLHTEAFF
NA	TRBV2	TRBJ1-1	once	TGTGCCAGCACCCTGACCAGGGCTCGGGATGAAGCTTTCTTT	CASTLTRARDEAFF
TRBD1	TRBV7-8	TRBJ2-3	NA	TGTGCCAGCAGCAACCGGGACAGGGGTGATACGCAGTATTTT	CASSNRDRGDTQYF
NA	TRBV19	TRBJ2-2	NA	TGTGCCAGTAGTGTGACGGAGAACACCGGGGAGCTGTTTTTT	CASSVTENTGELFF
TRBD1	TRBV6-1	TRBJ1-2	NA	TGTGCCAGCAGTCCCGGGACAGCCGATGGCTACACCTTC	CASSPGTADGYTF
NA	TRBV19	TRBJ1-3	NA	TGTGCCAGTAGTAATCGGCGTCAGTTTATGGCTGGAAACACCATATATTTT	CASSNRRQFMAGNTIYF
NA	TRBV9	TRBJ2-2	NA	TGTGCCAGCAGCGTCACGGACCAGACCCCCGGGGAGCTGTTTTTT	CASSVTDQTPGELFF
TRBD1	TRBV5-1	TRBJ2-2	NA	TGCGCCAGCAGCTCACCGGTGGGACAGGGAATCTCCGGGGAGCTGTTTTTT	CASSSPVGQGISGELFF
NA	TRBV6-1	TRBJ2-2	NA	TGTGCCAGCAGTGAACGGCACACCGGGGAGCTGTTTTTT	CASSERHTGELFF
NA	TRBV30	TRBJ2-3	once	TGTGCCTGGACGGGGTTCTACGAAATCACAGATACGCAGTATTTT	CAWTGFYEITDTQYF
TRBD2	TRBV6-5	TRBJ2-1	once	TGTGCCAGCAGTTATCGTCGGCTAGCGGGGCCAGAGCAGTTCTTC	CASSYRRLAGPEQFF
TRBD2	TRBV19	TRBJ2-3	NA	TGTGCCAGTAGTACCAGCGGGAGCCGGACAGATACGCAGTATTTT	CASSTSGSRTDTQYF
TRBD1	TRBV6-6	TRBJ1-4	once	TGTGCCAGCAGCTCCGGGACAGGGGAAGAAAAACTGTTTTTT	CASSSGTGEEKLFF
NA	TRBV2	TRBJ1-5	NA	TGTGCCAGCAGTGCCAATCAGCCCCAGCATTTT	CASSANQPQHF
TRBD1	TRBV6-1	TRBJ1-2	NA	TGTGCCAGCAGGGGGGACAGCTATGGCTACACCTTC	CASRGDSYGYTF
TRBD2	TRBV5-1	TRBJ2-1	NA	TGCGCCAGCAGCACGACCGCTAGCGGGGGGTCGGGGAATGAGCAGTTCTTC	CASSTTASGGSGNEQFF
TRBD1	TRBV7-6	TRBJ1-1	NA	TGTGCCAGCAGCCCGATGACAGGGGGAACTGAAGCTTTCTTT	CASSPMTGGTEAFF
TRBD1	TRBV5-4	TRBJ2-7	NA	TGTGCCAGCAGCCCACAGGGGGCCCTTGTGGAGCAGTACTTC	CASSPQGALVEQYF
TRBD2	TRBV14	TRBJ2-5	NA	TGTGCCAGCAGCGCCAAGACTAGCGTCCAAGAGACCCAGTACTTC	CASSAKTSVQETQYF
TRBD1	TRBV18	TRBJ2-1	NA	TGTGCCAGCTCACCGACAGGGGGCGCGGGTAATGAGCAGTTCTTC	CASSPTGGAGNEQFF
NA	TRBV7-8	TRBJ1-1	NA	TGTGCCAGCAGCTTAGAAGCAGGAGTGAACACTGAAGCTTTCTTT	CASSLEAGVNTEAFF
NA	TRBV7-6	TRBJ2-7	few	TGTGCCAGCAGCTTAGCCCAGGGGTCCGTCGAGCAGTACTTC	CASSLAQGSVEQYF
NA	TRBV28	TRBJ1-2	NA	TGTGCCAGCAGTTTAGGCCAGAACTATGGCTACACCTTC	CASSLGQNYGYTF
NA	TRBV27	TRBJ2-4	NA	TGTGCCAGCCATCCAGGGGGGATAGCCAAAAACATTCAGTACTTC	CASHPGGIAKNIQYF
TRBD1	TRBV5-4	TRBJ2-3	NA	TGTGCCAGCAGCTGGGACAGGGGGAAGTTGGATACGCAGTATTTT	CASSWDRGKLDTQYF
TRBD1	TRBV11-3	TRBJ2-7	NA	TGTGCCAGCAGCTTAGCCGACAGGGTAGGCCACGAGCAGTACTTC	CASSLADRVGHEQYF
TRBD2	TRBV29-1	TRBJ2-2	NA	TGCAGCGTGGACGTAGCGGGGGGCCCCGGGGAGCTGTTTTTT	CSVDVAGGPGELFF
TRBD2	TRBV6-1	TRBJ2-5	NA	TGTGCCAGCAGTGAACGGGAGGAAGAGACCCAGTACTTC	CASSEREEETQYF
TRBD1	TRBV5-1	TRBJ1-3	NA	TGCGCCAGCAGCGAATGGGGACAGGGATTTCCTGGAAACACCATATATTTT	CASSEWGQGFPGNTIYF
NA	TRBV5-4	TRBJ1-4	NA	TGTGCCAGCAGCCCCGACGGCCGGATAAGCGAAAAACTGTTTTTT	CASSPDGRISEKLFF
NA	TRBV7-3	TRBJ1-1	NA	TGTGCCAGCAGCTTATCTCCAGGCTGGAACACTGAAGCTTTCTTT	CASSLSPGWNTEAFF
TRBD1	TRBV4-1	TRBJ2-1	NA	TGCGCCAGCAGCTCAGACCGGGACAGGGATGAGCAGTTCTTC	CASSSDRDRDEQFF
TRBD2	TRBV5-4	TRBJ2-3	NA	TGTGCCAGCAGCCAAACTAGCGGGAACACAGATACGCAGTATTTT	CASSQTSGNTDTQYF
NA	TRBV5-5	TRBJ1-3	NA	TGTGCCAGCAGCTTGAGGGGTGGAAACACCATATATTTT	CASSLRGGNTIYF
TRBD1	TRBV5-8	TRBJ2-7	NA	TGTGCCAGCAGTTGGACAGGGAGTTCCTACGAGCAGTACTTC	CASSWTGSSYEQYF
NA	TRBV11-3	TRBJ2-4	NA	TGTGCCAGCAGCTTAGAGGGGGGCAGGGCGACCAAAAACATTCAGTACTTC	CASSLEGGRATKNIQYF
TRBD2	TRBV18	TRBJ2-7	NA	TGTGCCAGCTCACCACGGTCAGCGGGAGGGCGTGACGAGCAGTACTTC	CASSPRSAGGRDEQYF
NA	TRBV7-8	TRBJ2-7	NA	TGTGCCAGCAGCAAAAACCGGGACAAGGTGACCGAGCAGTACTTC	CASSKNRDKVTEQYF
NA	TRBV10-3	TRBJ1-1	NA	TGTGCCATCAGCGGAGCAGGGGACACTGAAGCTTTCTTT	CAISGAGDTEAFF
NA	TRBV29-1	TRBJ1-4	NA	TGCAGCGTTTCGTCTCTTAATGAAAAACTGTTTTTT	CSVSSLNEKLFF
NA	TRBV5-1	TRBJ1-1	NA	TGCGCCAGCAGCACCCAACCAGGAAACACTGAAGCTTTCTTT	CASSTQPGNTEAFF
NA	TRBV9	TRBJ1-6	NA	TGTGCCAGCAGCGTAGACTACTCCTATAATTCACCCCTCCACTTT	CASSVDYSYNSPLHF
TRBD1	TRBV28	TRBJ1-2	NA	TGTGCCAGCAGTCAGCAGGGGGGAACTAATGGCTACACCTTC	CASSQQGGTNGYTF
TRBD1	TRBV4-1	TRBJ2-1	NA	TGCGCCAGCATGGGGCAGGGGGCCGAGAGGAGGTACAATGAGCAGTTCTTC	CASMGQGAERRYNEQFF